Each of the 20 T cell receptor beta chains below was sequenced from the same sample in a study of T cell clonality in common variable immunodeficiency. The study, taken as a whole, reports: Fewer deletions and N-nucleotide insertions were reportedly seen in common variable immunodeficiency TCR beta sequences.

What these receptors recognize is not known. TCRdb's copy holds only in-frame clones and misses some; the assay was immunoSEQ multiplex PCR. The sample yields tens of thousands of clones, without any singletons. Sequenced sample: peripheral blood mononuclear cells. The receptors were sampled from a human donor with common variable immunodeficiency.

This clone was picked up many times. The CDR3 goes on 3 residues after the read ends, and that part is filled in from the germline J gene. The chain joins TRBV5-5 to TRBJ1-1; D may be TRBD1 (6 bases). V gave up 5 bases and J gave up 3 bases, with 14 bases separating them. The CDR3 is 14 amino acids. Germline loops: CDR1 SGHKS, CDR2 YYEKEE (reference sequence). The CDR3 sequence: CASRLQGGDTEAFF. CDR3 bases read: TGTGCCAGCAGACTACAGGGAGGGGACACTGAA.

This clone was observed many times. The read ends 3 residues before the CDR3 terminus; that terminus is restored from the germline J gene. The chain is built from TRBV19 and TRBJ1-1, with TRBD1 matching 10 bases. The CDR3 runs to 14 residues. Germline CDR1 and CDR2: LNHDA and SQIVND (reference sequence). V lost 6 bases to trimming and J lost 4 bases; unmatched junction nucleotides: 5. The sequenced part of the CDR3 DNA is TGTGCCAGTAGGAGACAGGGGGCTGTCACTGAA. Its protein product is CASRRQGAVTE. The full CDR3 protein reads CASRRQGAVTEAFF.

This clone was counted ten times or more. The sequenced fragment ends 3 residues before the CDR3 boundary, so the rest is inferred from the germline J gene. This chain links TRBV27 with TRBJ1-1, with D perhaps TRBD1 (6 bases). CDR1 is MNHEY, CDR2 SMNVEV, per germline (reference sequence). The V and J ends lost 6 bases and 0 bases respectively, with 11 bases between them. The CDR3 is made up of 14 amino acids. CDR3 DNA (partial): TGTGCCAGCAGCCGCGGACAGCTGAACACTGAA. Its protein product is CASSRGQLNTE. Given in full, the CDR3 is CASSRGQLNTEAFF.

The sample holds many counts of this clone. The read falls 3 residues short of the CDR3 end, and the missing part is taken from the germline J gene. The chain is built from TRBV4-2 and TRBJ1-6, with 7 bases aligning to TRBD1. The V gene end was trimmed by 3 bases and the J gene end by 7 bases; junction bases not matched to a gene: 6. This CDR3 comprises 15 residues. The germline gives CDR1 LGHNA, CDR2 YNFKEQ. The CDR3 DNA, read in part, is TGTGCCAGCAGCCAGGACAGGACTTGGAATTCACCC. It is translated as CASSQDRTWNSP. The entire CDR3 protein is CASSQDRTWNSPLHF.

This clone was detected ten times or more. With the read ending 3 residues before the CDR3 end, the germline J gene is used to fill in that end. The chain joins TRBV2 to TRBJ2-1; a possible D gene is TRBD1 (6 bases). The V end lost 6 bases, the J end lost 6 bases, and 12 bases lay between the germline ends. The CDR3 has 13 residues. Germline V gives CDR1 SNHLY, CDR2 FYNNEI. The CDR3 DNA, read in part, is TGTGCCAGCAGGACGGACAGCGGCAATGAG. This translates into CASRTDSGNE. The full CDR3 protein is CASRTDSGNEQFF.

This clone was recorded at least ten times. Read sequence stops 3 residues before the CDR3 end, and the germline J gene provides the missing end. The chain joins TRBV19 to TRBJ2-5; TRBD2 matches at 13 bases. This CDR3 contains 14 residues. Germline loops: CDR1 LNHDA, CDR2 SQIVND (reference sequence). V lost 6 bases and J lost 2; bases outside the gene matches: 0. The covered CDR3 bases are TGTGCCAGTAGGGGACTAGCGGGGCAAGAGACC. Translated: CASRGLAGQET. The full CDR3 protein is CASRGLAGQETQYF.

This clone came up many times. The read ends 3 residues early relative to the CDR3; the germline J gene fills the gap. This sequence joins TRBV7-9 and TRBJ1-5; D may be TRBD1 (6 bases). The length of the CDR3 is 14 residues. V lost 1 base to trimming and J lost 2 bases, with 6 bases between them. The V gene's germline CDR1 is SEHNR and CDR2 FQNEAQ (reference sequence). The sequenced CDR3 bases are TGTGCCAGCAGCTTAGGACAGGGCAATCAGCCC. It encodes CASSLGQGNQP. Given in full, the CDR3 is CASSLGQGNQPQHF. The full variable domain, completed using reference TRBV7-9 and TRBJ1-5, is DTGVSQNPRHKITKRGQNVTFRCDPISEHNRLYWYRQTLGQGPEFLTYFQNEAQLEKSRLLSDRFSAERPKGSFSTLEIQRTEQGDSAMYLCASSLGQGNQPQHFGDGTRLSIL.

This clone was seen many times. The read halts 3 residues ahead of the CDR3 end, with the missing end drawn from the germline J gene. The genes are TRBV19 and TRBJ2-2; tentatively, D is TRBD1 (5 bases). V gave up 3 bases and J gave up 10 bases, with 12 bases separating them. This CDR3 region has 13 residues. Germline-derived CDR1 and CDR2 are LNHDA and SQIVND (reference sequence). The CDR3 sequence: CASSMGLRVELFF. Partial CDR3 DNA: TGTGCCAGTAGTATGGGTCTCAGGGTGGAG.

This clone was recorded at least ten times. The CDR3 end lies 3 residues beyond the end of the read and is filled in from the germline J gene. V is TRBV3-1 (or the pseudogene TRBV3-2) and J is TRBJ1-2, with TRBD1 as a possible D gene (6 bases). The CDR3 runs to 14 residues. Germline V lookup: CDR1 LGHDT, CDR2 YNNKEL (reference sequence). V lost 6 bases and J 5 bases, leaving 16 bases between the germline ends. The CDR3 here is CASSLVGGRYGYTF. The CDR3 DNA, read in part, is TGTGCCAGCAGTCTAGTGGGGGGGCGATATGGC.

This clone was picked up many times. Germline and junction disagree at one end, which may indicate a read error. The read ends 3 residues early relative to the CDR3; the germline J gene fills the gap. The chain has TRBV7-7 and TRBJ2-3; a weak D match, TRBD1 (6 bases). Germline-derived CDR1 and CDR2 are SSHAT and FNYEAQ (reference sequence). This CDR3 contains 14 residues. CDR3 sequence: CASSFNRDTDTQYF. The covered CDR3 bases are TGTGCTAGCAGTTTTAACAGGGACACAGATACG.

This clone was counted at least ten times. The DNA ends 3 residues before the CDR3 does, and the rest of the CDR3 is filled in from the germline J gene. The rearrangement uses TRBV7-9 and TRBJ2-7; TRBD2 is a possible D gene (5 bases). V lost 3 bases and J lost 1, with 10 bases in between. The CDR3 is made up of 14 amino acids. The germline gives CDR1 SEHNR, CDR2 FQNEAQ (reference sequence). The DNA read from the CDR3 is TGTGCCAGCAGCTTTACCCGGGGTTCCTACGAG. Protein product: CASSFTRGSYE. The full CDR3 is CASSFTRGSYEQYF.

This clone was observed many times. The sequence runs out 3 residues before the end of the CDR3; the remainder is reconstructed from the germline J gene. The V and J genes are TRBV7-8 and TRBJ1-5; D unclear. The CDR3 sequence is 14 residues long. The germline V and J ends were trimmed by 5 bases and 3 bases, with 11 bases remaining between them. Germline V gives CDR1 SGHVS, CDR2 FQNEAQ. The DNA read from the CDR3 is TGTGCCAGCAGCCCACAGCGGATCAATCAGCCC. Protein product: CASSPQRINQP. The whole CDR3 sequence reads CASSPQRINQPQHF.

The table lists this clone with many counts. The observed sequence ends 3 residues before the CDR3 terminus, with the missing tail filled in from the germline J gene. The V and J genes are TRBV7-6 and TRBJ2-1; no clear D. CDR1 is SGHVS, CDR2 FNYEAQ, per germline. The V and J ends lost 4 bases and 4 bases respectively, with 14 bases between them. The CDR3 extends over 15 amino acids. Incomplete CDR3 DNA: TGTGCCAGCAGCTCCTGGCGGCAGAGTTACAATGAG. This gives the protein CASSSWRQSYNE. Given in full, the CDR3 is CASSSWRQSYNEQFF.

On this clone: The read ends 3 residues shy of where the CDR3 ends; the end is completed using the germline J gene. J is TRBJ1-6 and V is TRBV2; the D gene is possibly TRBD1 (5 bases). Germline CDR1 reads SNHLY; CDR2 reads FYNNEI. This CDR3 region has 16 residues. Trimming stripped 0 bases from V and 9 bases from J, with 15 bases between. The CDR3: CASSEAQGSDGSPLHF. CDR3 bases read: TGTGCCAGCAGTGAAGCGCAGGGATCCGATGGTTCACCC.

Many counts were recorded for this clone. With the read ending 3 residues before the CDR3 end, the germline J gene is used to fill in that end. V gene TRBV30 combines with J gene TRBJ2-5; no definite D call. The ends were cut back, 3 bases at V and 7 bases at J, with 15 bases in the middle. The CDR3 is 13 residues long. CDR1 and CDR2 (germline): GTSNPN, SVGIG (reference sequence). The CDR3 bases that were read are TGTGCCTGGAGGGTAGACCCCTCGGGGACC. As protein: CAWRVDPSGT. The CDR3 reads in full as CAWRVDPSGTQYF. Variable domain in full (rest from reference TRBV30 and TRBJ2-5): SQTIHQWPATLVQPVGSPLSLECTVEGTSNPNLYWYRQAAGRGLQLLFYSVGIGQISSEVPQNLSASRPQDRQFILSSKKLLLSDSGFYLCAWRVDPSGTQYFGPGTRLLVL.

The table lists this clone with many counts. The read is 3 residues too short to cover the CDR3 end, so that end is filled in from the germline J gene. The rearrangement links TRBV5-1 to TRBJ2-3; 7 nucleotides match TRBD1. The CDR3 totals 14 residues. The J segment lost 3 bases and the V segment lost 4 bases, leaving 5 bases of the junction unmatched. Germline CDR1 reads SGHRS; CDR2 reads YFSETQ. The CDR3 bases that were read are TGCGCCAGCAGCACCGGACAGGTAACAGATACG. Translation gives CASSTGQVTDT. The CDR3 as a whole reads CASSTGQVTDTQYF.

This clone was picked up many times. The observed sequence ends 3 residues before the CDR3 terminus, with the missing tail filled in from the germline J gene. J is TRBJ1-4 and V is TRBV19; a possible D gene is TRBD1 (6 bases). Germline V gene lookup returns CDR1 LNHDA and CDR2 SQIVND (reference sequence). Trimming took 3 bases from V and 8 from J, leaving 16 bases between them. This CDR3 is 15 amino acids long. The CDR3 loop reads CASSISGAFGEKLFF. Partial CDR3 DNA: TGTGCCAGTAGTATCTCAGGGGCGTTTGGAGAAAAA.

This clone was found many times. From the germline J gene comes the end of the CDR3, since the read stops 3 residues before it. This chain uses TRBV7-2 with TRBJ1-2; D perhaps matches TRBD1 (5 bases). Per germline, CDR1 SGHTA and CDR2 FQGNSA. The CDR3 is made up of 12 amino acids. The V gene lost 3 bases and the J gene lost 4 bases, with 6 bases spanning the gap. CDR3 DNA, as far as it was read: TGTGCCAGCAGCTTCGACAGCTATGGC. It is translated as CASSFDSYG. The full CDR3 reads CASSFDSYGYTF.

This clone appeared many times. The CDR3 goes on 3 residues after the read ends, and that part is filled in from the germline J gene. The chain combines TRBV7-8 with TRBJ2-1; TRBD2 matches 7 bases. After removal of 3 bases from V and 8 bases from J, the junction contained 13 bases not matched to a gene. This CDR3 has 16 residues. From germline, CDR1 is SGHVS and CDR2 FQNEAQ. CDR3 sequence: CASSLGPGRTRDEQFF. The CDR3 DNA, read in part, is TGTGCCAGCAGCTTGGGACCTGGGAGGACTAGAGATGAG.

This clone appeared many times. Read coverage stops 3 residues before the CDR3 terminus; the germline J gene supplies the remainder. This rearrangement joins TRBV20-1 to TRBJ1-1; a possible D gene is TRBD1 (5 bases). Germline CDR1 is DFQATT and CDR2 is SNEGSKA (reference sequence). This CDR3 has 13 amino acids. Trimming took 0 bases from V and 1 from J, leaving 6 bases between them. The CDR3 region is CSARDQGNTEAFF. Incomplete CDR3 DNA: TGCAGTGCTAGAGATCAGGGGAACACTGAA.